The 25 T cell receptor beta chains presented below share a single source sample, sequenced in a study of T-cell memory formation after mild COVID-19. One entry per CDR3 protein results from TCRdb running MiXCR on the 5' RACE reads. The top ten clones hold approximately 13% of a sample with roughly 560,000 distinct CDR3 sequences, roughly 22% of them seen once. Sequencing input: PBMCs or a T cell subset sorted from them (not recorded which). All receptors derive from an adult woman who had mild COVID-19 (a few samples of this study predate the infection). Cell type and time point are not known.

This clonotype was counted between two and nine times. The genes are TRBV7-6 and TRBJ2-7; D is perhaps TRBD1 or TRBD2 (7 bases each). Germline lookup yields CDR1 SGHVS and CDR2 FNYEAQ. Trimming left V 4 bases short and J 0 bases short, with 13 bases between. This CDR3 contains 15 residues. The CDR3 spells CASSSGGGHSYEQYF. The DNA for the CDR3 is TGTGCCAGCAGCTCAGGGGGGGGACACTCCTACGAGCAGTACTTC.

This clonotype occurred a few times. The rearrangement links TRBV11-2 to TRBJ2-1; tentative D call: TRBD1 (5 bases). Germline CDR1 reads SGHAT; CDR2 reads FQNNGV. The V end lost 5 bases, the J end lost 3 bases, and 14 bases lay between the germline ends. The CDR3 covers 15 residues. The CDR3 spells CASSRGFQGYNEQFF. The CDR3 coding sequence is TGTGCCAGCAGCCGCGGATTCCAGGGCTACAATGAGCAGTTCTTC. Full variable domain (outside the CDR3, taken from reference TRBV11-2 and TRBJ2-1): EAGVAQSPRYKIIEKRQSVAFWCNPISGHATLYWYQQILGQGPKLLIQFQNNGVVDDSQLPKDRFSAERLKGVDSTLKIQPAKLEDSAVYLCASSRGFQGYNEQFFGPGTRLTVL.

This clonotype was detected only a few times. This rearrangement joins TRBV7-6 to TRBJ2-1; 11 bases line up with TRBD2. The CDR3 sequence is 17 residues long. V lost 2 bases to trimming and J lost 7 bases; unmatched junction nucleotides: 10. CDR1 is SGHVS and CDR2 is FNYEAQ in the germline V gene. Here the CDR3 DNA reads TGTGCCAGCAGCTTAATCGTAGAAACTAGCGGGAGTAATGAGCAGTTCTTC. Amino acids: CASSLIVETSGSNEQFF.

The chain joins TRBV21-1 to TRBJ2-7. TRBV21-1 represents a pseudogene. The CDR3 covers 11 residues. CDR3 sequence (DNA): TGTGCCAGCAGCGCCGACTTCGAGCAGTACTTC. Amino acid sequence: CASSADFEQYF.

This clonotype has a count of ten or more. The rearrangement joins TRBV12-3 or TRBV12-4 to TRBJ2-3; 8 nucleotides align to TRBD1. There are 16 residues in the CDR3. J was trimmed by 2 bases and V by 6 bases; bases with no gene match: 10. The CDR3 reads CASRPTGGRPTDTQYF. CDR3 DNA: TGTGCCAGCAGGCCAACAGGGGGTCGACCCACAGATACGCAGTATTTT.

This clonotype has just a few counts. The J gene is TRBJ2-5, the V gene TRBV7-2, with 8 bases identical to TRBD1. The CDR3 covers 15 residues. Germline values: CDR1 SGHTA, CDR2 FQGNSA. The junction had 12 bases not matched to a gene; V was cut back by 5 bases and J by 7 bases. CDR3 in DNA: TGTGCCAGCAGCCCGATTGGACAGGGCTCAGGGACCCAGTACTTC. Its translation: CASSPIGQGSGTQYF.

This sequence joins TRBV7-2 and TRBJ1-2; D not certain. The ends were cut back, 2 bases at V and 5 bases at J, with 12 bases in the middle. The CDR3 has 14 residues. In germline, CDR1 is SGHTA, CDR2 FQGNSA. The DNA for the CDR3 is TGTGCCAGCAGCTTAAGTTTTAGGATTTATGGCTACACCTTC. Translating it yields CASSLSFRIYGYTF. The variable domain in full, completed from reference TRBV7-2 and TRBJ1-2, reads GAGVSQSPSNKVTEKGKDVELRCDPISGHTALYWYRQSLGQGLEFLIYFQGNSAPDKSGLPSDRFSAERTGGSVSTLTIQRTQQEDSAVYLCASSLSFRIYGYTFGSGTRLTVV.

This clonotype appeared a single time. V usage is TRBV15 and J usage is TRBJ1-1, with 10 positions matching TRBD1. Germline CDR1 is LNHNV and CDR2 is YYDKDF (reference sequence). After removal of 8 bases from V and 1 base from J, the junction contained 4 bases not matched to a gene. CDR3 size: 14 residues. As DNA, the CDR3 is TGTGCCACCGCTCGGGACAGGGGGAACACTGAAGCTTTCTTT. This codes for CATARDRGNTEAFF.

This clonotype appeared a few times. V usage is TRBV27 and J usage is TRBJ2-5; D might be TRBD1 (6 bases). The CDR3 totals 16 residues. Trimming stripped 6 bases from V and 4 bases from J, with 21 bases between. The V gene's germline CDR1 is MNHEY and CDR2 SMNVEV (reference sequence). The CDR3 DNA is TGTGCCAGCAGCTCGAGGGACACCGGGACATTAGAGACCCAGTACTTC. This codes for CASSSRDTGTLETQYF.

This clonotype was seen ten or more times. The chain joins TRBV4-3 to TRBJ2-5; D uncertain. This CDR3 has 17 amino acids. Germline lookup yields CDR1 LGHNA and CDR2 YSLEER. Between the trimmed V and J ends, which lost 0 bases and 2 bases, there was a span of 16 bases. This chain's CDR3 is CASSQDRGTGPQETQYF. The CDR3 DNA is TGCGCCAGCAGCCAAGATCGAGGAACTGGACCACAAGAGACCCAGTACTTC.

Many counts were recorded for this clonotype. The V gene is TRBV3-1, the J gene TRBJ1-1; D is ambiguous. Germline V CDR1 and CDR2: LGHDT, YNNKEL (reference sequence). Trimming pared 1 base from V and 4 bases from J, leaving 7 bases between. The CDR3 runs to 13 residues. DNA of the CDR3: TGTGCCAGCAGCCAAGGTGGCTCCACTGAAGCTTTCTTT. Protein: CASSQGGSTEAFF.

This clonotype came up a few times. The chain couples TRBV12-3 or TRBV12-4 to TRBJ2-1; D is ambiguous. V lost 5 bases, J lost 8 bases, and 10 bases lay in between. The CDR3 runs 12 residues. DNA for the CDR3: TGTGCCAGCAGTCCTTCCGGTCATGAGCAGTTCTTC. Its protein is CASSPSGHEQFF.

J is TRBJ2-5 and V is TRBV7-3; tentatively, D is TRBD1 or TRBD2 (5 bases each). This CDR3 has 14 amino acids. Trimming removed 4 bases at V and 5 bases at J, with 14 bases between. Germline V gene sequence: CDR1 SGHTA, CDR2 FQGTGA. Here the CDR3 reads CASSSSGRTETQYF. CDR3 DNA sequence: TGTGCCAGCAGCTCCTCGGGACGCACGGAGACCCAGTACTTC.

This chain uses TRBV29-1 with TRBJ2-3; D is ambiguous. The CDR3 spans 12 residues. Trimming cost V 4 bases and J 4 bases, with 9 bases left between them. Germline CDR1 SQVTM, CDR2 ANQGSEA. The CDR3 DNA reads as TGCAGCGTTGTCGGACCCCCAGATACGCAGTATTTT. Translation: CSVVGPPDTQYF.

The chain couples TRBV9 to TRBJ2-3; D is possibly TRBD1 or TRBD2 (5 bases each). The CDR3 runs 14 residues. Germline V gene data show CDR1 as SGDLS and CDR2 as YYNGEE. Deletions cut 3 bases from V and 2 bases from J, with 10 bases between. The DNA of the CDR3 is TGTGCCAGCAGCGGAGGGGATTTCACAGATACGCAGTATTTT. Translated: CASSGGDFTDTQYF.

This clonotype was recorded a few times. This chain joins TRBV2 and TRBJ2-3; 8 bases map to TRBD1. The CDR3 spans 15 residues. Per the germline V gene, CDR1 is SNHLY and CDR2 is FYNNEI. Unmatched junction bases numbered 6, after V lost 6 bases and J lost 1 base. The CDR3 sequence is CASRDPGGGTDTQYF. In DNA, the CDR3 is TGTGCCAGCAGAGATCCAGGGGGCGGCACAGATACGCAGTATTTT.

This clonotype was seen a few times. The rearrangement joins TRBV24-1 to TRBJ2-1; maybe TRBD1 (6 bases). Germline lookup yields CDR1 KGHDR and CDR2 SFDVKD. Trimming stripped 6 bases from V and 4 bases from J, with 12 bases between. The CDR3 is made up of 14 amino acids. As DNA, the CDR3 is TGTGCCACCAGTCCCCAGGGGAGTTACAATGAGCAGTTCTTC. The encoded protein is CATSPQGSYNEQFF.

This clonotype was seen only a few times. The rearrangement links TRBV18 to TRBJ2-1; 8 bases agree with TRBD1. V lost 2 bases and J lost 7; bases outside the gene matches: 13. The CDR3 is 17 residues long. Germline CDR1 is KGHSH and CDR2 is LQKENI. The DNA for the CDR3 is TGTGCCAGCTCACCATCATCCGGGAACAGGGGGACAAATGAGCAGTTCTTC. Translating it yields CASSPSSGNRGTNEQFF.

In its sample, this clonotype was seen a few times. This rearrangement joins TRBV7-2 to TRBJ1-5; D remains ambiguous. V shed 1 base and J shed 1 base, with 17 bases lying between them. CDR1 is SGHTA, CDR2 FQGNSA, per germline. This CDR3 comprises 18 residues. The DNA for the CDR3 is TGTGCCAGCAGCTTAGAACCCCGGGCCTTCGGGAGCAATCAGCCCCAGCATTTT. Its translation: CASSLEPRAFGSNQPQHF.

This clonotype showed up just a few times. This chain joins TRBV11-2 and TRBJ2-2; TRBD2 might be the D (6 bases). Deletions cut 3 bases from V and 5 bases from J, with 16 bases between. The germline gives CDR1 SGHAT, CDR2 FQNNGV. The CDR3 is 16 residues long. The CDR3 spells CASSFVTSGWTGELFF. CDR3 nucleotides: TGTGCCAGCAGCTTTGTGACTAGTGGGTGGACCGGGGAGCTGTTTTTT.

This clonotype has only a few counts. The J gene is TRBJ2-2, the V gene TRBV21-1; the table gives TRBD2 as D, unverified against the DNA. TRBV21-1 constitutes a pseudogene. The CDR3 contains 17 residues. CDR3 sequence (DNA): TGTGCCAGCAGAAAACGGGAGCGCCAGACGAACACCGGGGAGCTGTTTTTT. This translates into CASRKRERQTNTGELFF.

The chain combines TRBV14 with TRBJ2-1; 11 positions match TRBD2. Germline V CDR1 and CDR2: SGHDN, FVKESK. CDR3 length: 16 residues. J lost 8 bases, V lost 3 bases, and 9 bases had no gene match. Written as DNA, the CDR3 is TGTGCCAGCAGCCACCGGACTAGCGGGCCTTCCCATGAGCAGTTCTTC. Translation: CASSHRTSGPSHEQFF. Variable domain in full (rest from reference TRBV14 and TRBJ2-1): EAGVTQFPSHSVIEKGQTVTLRCDPISGHDNLYWYRRVMGKEIKFLLHFVKESKQDESGMPNNRFLAERTGGTYSTLKVQPAELEDSGVYFCASSHRTSGPSHEQFFGPGTRLTVL.

In this sample, this clonotype turned up a few times. The chain couples TRBV13 to TRBJ2-1; D is unclear. Germline V gives CDR1 PRHDT, CDR2 FYEKMQ (reference sequence). This CDR3 has 14 residues. Trimming left V 5 bases short and J 7 bases short, with 15 bases between. This CDR3 reads CASSRTVFGNEQFF. The CDR3 nucleotides are TGTGCCAGCAGCCGGACCGTATTTGGGAATGAGCAGTTCTTC.

The sample holds a few counts of this clonotype. This chain joins TRBV7-3 and TRBJ2-1; possibly TRBD2 for D (7 bases). V lost 10 bases to trimming and J lost 12 bases, with 22 bases between them. The V gene's germline CDR1 is SGHTA and CDR2 FQGTGA. The CDR3 consists of 13 residues. The CDR3 nucleotides read TGTGCCACCCGACAGGAGCCTGGGGGGGCGCAGTTCTTC. Its translation is CATRQEPGGAQFF.

This clonotype was detected a few times. V gene TRBV7-8 combines with J gene TRBJ2-1, with a possible D match to TRBD2 (6 bases). This CDR3 is built from 13 residues. Per germline, CDR1 SGHVS and CDR2 FQNEAQ. V gave up 5 bases and J gave up 7 bases, with 12 bases separating them. The chain's CDR3 is CASSPGLKNEQFF. In DNA form, the CDR3 reads TGTGCCAGCAGCCCGGGACTCAAGAATGAGCAGTTCTTC.